This entry describes one T cell receptor beta chain. These data come from a study of cytomegalovirus exposure and HLA in healthy donors. Amplification used 60 Vbeta primers and 13 Jbeta primers. Measured with immunoSEQ multiplex PCR; TCRdb has only the in-frame clones, and not every one. The data show about 270,000 clones, 72% seen once. While unrecorded immune exposures were likely, the donors were nominally healthy when sampled. CDR3 length: 15 amino acids. Germline assignment: CDR1 SGHAT and CDR2 FQNNGV. The J segment lost 7 bases and the V segment lost 1 base, leaving 5 bases of the junction unmatched.

The chain joins TRBV11-2 to TRBJ2-7; 12 nucleotides agree with TRBD2. Sequenced: PBMCs. This TCR was recovered from a female donor in good health and CMV-seronegative. In DNA form, the CDR3 reads TGTGCCAGCAGCTTAGGCGGGACTAGCGGGTGGGAGCAGTACTTC. Residues: CASSLGGTSGWEQYF.